The 6 T cell receptor beta chains given below trace back to one sample, sequenced in a study of cytomegalovirus exposure and HLA in healthy donors. 13 Jbeta primers and 60 Vbeta primers were used for the PCR. Repertoires were generated with immunoSEQ multiplex PCR, while TCRdb's copy carries only in-frame clones and drops some. The sample records fewer than 200,000 clones, about 80% being singletons. Sequenced sample: PBMCs. The receptors were gathered from a woman aged 40-49 years in good health and CMV-seronegative.

CDR3: CASSLGGSGSSFGELFF. The CDR3, as DNA: TGTGCCAGCAGCTTGGGTGGTAGCGGGAGCAGTTTCGGGGAGCTGTTTTTT. This chain links TRBV5-4 with TRBJ2-2, with 9 nucleotides matching TRBD2. Trimming cost V 0 bases and J 7 bases; bases outside gene matches: 10. CDR1 is SGHNT, CDR2 YYREEE, per germline (reference sequence). CDR3 length: 17 residues.

The V gene is TRBV27, the J gene TRBJ2-5; 11 nucleotides align to TRBD1. From germline, CDR1 is MNHEY and CDR2 SMNVEV (reference sequence). Unmatched junction bases numbered 11, after V lost 7 bases and J lost 7 bases. CDR3 length equals 15 residues. This chain's CDR3 is CASTPGQGATATQYF. CDR3 sequence (DNA): TGTGCCAGCACCCCCGGACAGGGGGCTACAGCGACCCAGTACTTC.

This clone occurred a few times. This rearrangement joins TRBV5-6 to TRBJ1-5; 9 nucleotides line up with TRBD1. This CDR3 has 14 amino acids. Trimming took 4 bases from V and 6 from J; bases not matched to a gene: 5. Germline CDR1 reads SGHDT; CDR2 reads YYEEEE. The CDR3 sequence is CASSSRQGVQPQHF. CDR3 nucleotides: TGTGCCAGCAGCAGTAGACAGGGGGTTCAGCCCCAGCATTTT.

This chain links TRBV5-6 with TRBJ1-2; TRBD1 is a possible D gene (6 bases). The CDR3 is made up of 14 amino acids. The germline V gene encodes CDR1 SGHDT and CDR2 YYEEEE. The germline V and J ends were trimmed by 5 bases and 6 bases, with 17 bases remaining between them. CDR3: CASREGQGRDGYTF. In nucleotides, the CDR3 is TGTGCCAGCAGGGAAGGGCAGGGGAGGGATGGCTACACCTTC.

The table lists this clone with a few counts. The V call is TRBV5-4, the J call TRBJ1-4; no definite D call. Germline CDR1 and CDR2: SGHNT and YYREEE (reference sequence). The CDR3 totals 14 residues. Trimming left V 1 base short and J 7 bases short, with 11 bases between. CDR3 in amino acids: CASSLSTRREKLFF. CDR3 DNA: TGTGCCAGCAGCTTGTCCACCAGGCGTGAAAAACTGTTTTTT.

The chain employs TRBV6-5 and TRBJ2-7, with D tentatively TRBD1 (6 bases). This CDR3 is built from 13 residues. The V end lost 4 bases, the J end lost 9 bases, and 16 bases lay between the germline ends. The germline V gene has CDR1 MNHEY and CDR2 SVGAGI. The CDR3 DNA sequence: TGTGCCAGCAGTTCGGGACAAGGTGTATGGCAGTACTTC. The encoded protein is CASSSGQGVWQYF.